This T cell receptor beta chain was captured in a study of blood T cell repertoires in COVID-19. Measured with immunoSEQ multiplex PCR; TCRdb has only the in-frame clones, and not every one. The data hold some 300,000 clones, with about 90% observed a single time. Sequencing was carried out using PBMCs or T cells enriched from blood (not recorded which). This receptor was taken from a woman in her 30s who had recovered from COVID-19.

In nucleotides, the CDR3 is TGTGCCAGCAGTTTATTTAAGGACAGGGGGCTTGAAAAACTGTTTTTT. It translates to CASSLFKDRGLEKLFF. V usage is TRBV27 and J usage is TRBJ1-4; 11 bases are shared with TRBD1. The CDR3 consists of 16 residues. Unmatched junction bases numbered 5, after V lost 1 base and J lost 7 bases. Germline CDR1 MNHEY, CDR2 SMNVEV (reference sequence).